This entry describes one T cell receptor beta chain. What it binds is unknown. The germline V gene encodes CDR1 MGHRA and CDR2 YSYEKL. The CDR3 loop spans 13 amino acids. The junction had 3 bases not matched to a gene; V was cut back by 4 bases and J by 5 bases. This record belongs to a study of cytomegalovirus exposure and HLA in healthy donors. General study results and limits: The authors enumerated 164 TCR beta chains as linked to cytomegalovirus.

PCR used 60 Vbeta primers and 13 Jbeta primers. The table came from immunoSEQ multiplex PCR; TCRdb's copy has only in-frame clones and leaves some out. This table holds 150,000 to 200,000 clones, about 81% found once. The TCR comes from a woman between 50 and 59 years old in good health and CMV-seropositive. Source material: PBMCs. The chain carries TRBV4-1 and TRBJ2-5; TRBD2 aligns across 8 bases. DNA of the CDR3: TGCGCCAGCAGCCCCCGGGAGGGGGAGACCCAGTACTTC. Translation: CASSPREGETQYF.